This T cell receptor (beta chain) was found in a study of blood T cell repertoires in COVID-19. About the research overall: Samples representing acute and convalescent COVID-19 were sourced from the United States, Italy and Spain. The cDNA or gDNA used as material had been derived from T cells, B-cell-depleted T cells, or PBMCs.

Unmatched junction bases numbered 4, after V lost 2 bases and J lost 4 bases. CDR1 is GTSNPN and CDR2 is SVGIG in the germline V gene (reference sequence). The CDR3 has 14 residues. How the authors handled the data: From reference gene primer amplification, estimates of nucleated cell counts were derived. The method was immunoSEQ multiplex PCR; TCRdb's version includes in-frame clones alone and lacks a portion of them. For V, J and clone size, that table is used; D and trimming come from the DNA. The sample includes more than 400,000 clones, 75% to 90% seen only once; the top ten take 3% to 4%. The rearrangement joins TRBV30 to TRBJ2-5; 10 bases are shared with TRBD1. Material for sequencing was peripheral blood. This TCR was sampled from a human donor in a cohort sampled during active COVID-19. The chain's CDR3 is CAWSWDRGIETQYF. The CDR3 bases are TGTGCCTGGAGTTGGGACAGGGGTATAGAGACCCAGTACTTC.